These 12 T cell receptor beta chains share one sample of origin, sequenced in a study of blood T cell repertoires in COVID-19. Sequencing used immunoSEQ multiplex PCR; TCRdb keeps in-frame clones, though not all of them. The sample contains about 49,000 clones, around 84% of which appear only once. The specimen was peripheral blood. Source of these receptors: a man in his forties or fifties with acute or convalescent COVID-19.

The genes are TRBV7-8 and TRBJ2-5; TRBD2 is a possible D gene (5 bases). The germline CDR1 and CDR2 sequences are SGHVS and FQNEAQ. The CDR3 is 13 amino acids. With 1 base removed from V and 3 bases from J, the gap between germline ends came to 6 bases. Written as DNA, the CDR3 is TGTGCCAGCAGCTTAGGAGGGAAAGAGACCCAGTACTTC. This encodes CASSLGGKETQYF.

The chain links TRBV28 to TRBJ2-7; 7 bases are shared with TRBD1. Germline CDR1 MDHEN, CDR2 SYDVKM. The CDR3 runs 14 residues. V trimming: 2 bases; J trimming: 6 bases; junction bases outside the gene matches: 7. CDR3 amino acids: CASSLEGQATEQYF. The CDR3 nucleotides read TGTGCCAGCAGTTTAGAAGGACAGGCAACCGAGCAGTACTTC.

A single count supports this clone. The chain uses TRBV4-3 and TRBJ2-7; D is unclear. The V gene lost 1 base and the J gene lost 7 bases, with 17 bases spanning the gap. Germline lookup yields CDR1 LGHNA and CDR2 YSLEER. The CDR3 extends over 15 amino acids. In DNA, the CDR3 is TGCGCCAGCAGCCAAGGAACCCGCGGTCTGGAGGAGCAGTACTTC. Encoded protein: CASSQGTRGLEEQYF.

The chain uses TRBV7-2 and TRBJ1-5, with a tentative D call TRBD1 (5 bases). CDR1 is SGHTA, CDR2 FQGNSA, per germline. This CDR3 is built from 14 residues. The V gene lost 4 bases and the J gene lost 6 bases, with 13 bases spanning the gap. In DNA, the CDR3 is TGTGCCAGCAGCTCCCGTTGGGGGGGTCAGCCCCAGCATTTT. This gives the protein CASSSRWGGQPQHF.

This clone was seen just once. This CDR3 is also generated by other DNA sequences in the sample. This chain uses TRBV11-2 with TRBJ1-3, with no clear D. V was pared by 1 base and J by 1 base, with 5 bases between. Germline V gives CDR1 SGHAT, CDR2 FQNNGV. This CDR3 region has 14 residues. The CDR3 protein is CASSLGGSGNTIYF. CDR3 DNA: TGTGCCAGCAGCTTAGGAGGATCTGGAAACACCATATATTTT.

The chain has TRBV9 and TRBJ2-5; 11 bases map to TRBD2. The germline V gene has CDR1 SGDLS and CDR2 YYNGEE. The CDR3 is 16 residues long. The V and J ends lost 2 bases and 4 bases, in that order; junction bases with no gene match: 7. The CDR3, as DNA: TGTGCCAGCAGCGTGAGTAGCGGGGGGGCCGGAGAGACCCAGTACTTC. It codes for CASSVSSGGAGETQYF.

The chain combines TRBV29-1 with TRBJ2-3, with a tentative D call TRBD2 (6 bases). Germline V gives CDR1 SQVTM, CDR2 ANQGSEA. The CDR3 runs to 14 residues. Deletions cut 7 bases from V and 2 bases from J, with 16 bases between. The CDR3: CSGTPLAVTDTQYF. As DNA, the CDR3 is TGCAGCGGCACCCCTTTAGCGGTCACAGATACGCAGTATTTT.

V usage is TRBV4-3 and J usage is TRBJ2-2; D unclear. CDR3 size: 14 residues. The germline gives CDR1 LGHNA, CDR2 YSLEER. V was shortened by 3 bases and J by 5 bases, with 10 bases between the two germline ends. The CDR3 reads CASSQTPGTGELFF. The DNA of the CDR3 is TGCGCCAGCAGCCAGACCCCCGGGACCGGGGAGCTGTTTTTT.

The sample holds a few counts of this clone. The chain links TRBV28 to TRBJ1-5, with 8 nucleotides matching TRBD1. The CDR3 has 15 amino acids. The germline V gene has CDR1 MDHEN and CDR2 SYDVKM. After removal of 2 bases from V and 3 bases from J, the junction contained 3 bases not matched to a gene. DNA of the CDR3: TGTGCCAGCAGTTTAGGCAGGGGGCCCAATCAGCCCCAGCATTTT. Its translation: CASSLGRGPNQPQHF. The complete variable domain, with remaining parts taken from reference TRBV28 and TRBJ1-5, reads DVKVTQSSRYLVKRTGEKVFLECVQDMDHENMFWYRQDPGLGLRLIYFSYDVKMKEKGDIPEGYSVSREKKERFSLILESASTNQTSMYLCASSLGRGPNQPQHFGDGTRLSIL.

About this clone: The junction and the germline gene differ at one end; a read error may be behind it. The V call is TRBV27, the J call TRBJ1-1; D might be TRBD1 (6 bases). Germline-derived CDR1 and CDR2 are MNHEY and SMNVEV (reference sequence). The length of the CDR3 is 13 residues. The CDR3 nucleotides are TGTGCCAGCAGACCCACAGGGACCTCCCCTTGGAGCTTT. Its translation: CASRPTGTSPWSF.

The chain is built from TRBV5-1 and TRBJ1-1; 7 positions agree with TRBD1. The CDR3 runs to 14 residues. Germline CDR1 reads SGHRS; CDR2 reads YFSETQ. With 4 bases clipped from V and 1 base from J, the junction kept 4 bases outside the gene matches. CDR3: CASSPGTANTEAFF. In DNA form, the CDR3 reads TGCGCCAGCAGCCCCGGGACAGCGAACACTGAAGCTTTCTTT.

The gene calls are TRBV10-2 and TRBJ1-2, with 7 bases matching TRBD1. The length of the CDR3 is 14 residues. The V gene end was trimmed by 7 bases and the J gene end by 0 bases; junction bases not matched to a gene: 5. Germline V CDR1 and CDR2: WSHSY, SAAADI. This CDR3 reads CASNPGTANYGYTF. The CDR3, as DNA: TGCGCCAGCAACCCCGGGACAGCTAACTATGGCTACACCTTC.